This T cell receptor (beta chain) was captured by sequencing in a study of beta chain features in type 1 diabetes. Study findings and constraints: Fewer junction insertions and more nucleotide deletions appeared in type 1 diabetes patients. Patients' naive, central memory and Treg TCRB repertoires seemed closer to one another than those of healthy donors. Sequencing the cDNA could make cells with high TCR expression show up more than they should.

Germline V gene lookup returns CDR1 SGHRS and CDR2 YFSETQ. Trimming shortened V by 2 bases and J by 0 bases, and 10 bases separated the two germline ends. The CDR3 is 15 residues long. Comments on this clone: Its antigen is unidentified.

Sequencing targeted expressed TCRB transcripts, as all isolated RNA had been reverse transcribed. The repertoire was sequenced with immunoSEQ multiplex PCR; TCRdb's copy has only in-frame clones and lacks some. The sample lists around 350,000 clones; around 13% were seen once. This sequence was found in a man between 18 and 35 years old in good health. The J gene is TRBJ2-3, the V gene TRBV5-1; D gene unclear. Source material: naive CD4+ T cells from blood. As DNA, the CDR3 is TGCGCCAGCAGCTTCGTCCGTCAGAGCACAGATACGCAGTATTTT. This translates into CASSFVRQSTDTQYF.